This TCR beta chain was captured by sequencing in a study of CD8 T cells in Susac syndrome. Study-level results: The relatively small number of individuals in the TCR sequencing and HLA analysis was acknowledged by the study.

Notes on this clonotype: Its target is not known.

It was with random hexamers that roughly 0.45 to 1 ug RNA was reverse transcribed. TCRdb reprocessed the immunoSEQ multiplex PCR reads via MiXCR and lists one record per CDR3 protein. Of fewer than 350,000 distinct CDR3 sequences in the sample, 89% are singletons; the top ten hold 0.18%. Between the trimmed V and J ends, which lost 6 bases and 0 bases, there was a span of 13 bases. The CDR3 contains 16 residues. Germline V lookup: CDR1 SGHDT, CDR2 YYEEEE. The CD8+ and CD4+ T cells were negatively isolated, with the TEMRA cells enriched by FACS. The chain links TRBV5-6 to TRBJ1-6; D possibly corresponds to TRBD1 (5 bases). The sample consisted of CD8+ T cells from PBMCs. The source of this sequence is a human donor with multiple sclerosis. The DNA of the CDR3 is TGTGCCAGCACTATAGGGGCAAGCTCCTATAATTCACCCCTCCACTTT. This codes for CASTIGASSYNSPLHF.